The rows below give T cell receptor beta chains drawn from one sample of a study of technical replicates of blood from several donors. Here immunoSEQ multiplex PCR was the method, and the copy in TCRdb shows in-frame clones only, minus some. The sample carries tens of thousands of clones, around nine tenths recorded once. The material sequenced was T cells isolated from PBMCs. The receptors stem from a human donor in good health. The CDR3 runs from the conserved cysteine through the conserved F or W. A D gene is named only where the DNA matches it firmly. Only some rows state a clone size, as once, few, many or a class for expanded clones.

J: TRBJ1-5
V: TRBV13
size: .
D: .
DNA: TGTGCCAGCAGCTTAGGGAGGGGCAATCAGCCCCAGCATTTT
CDR3: CASSLGRGNQPQHF

J: TRBJ2-7
V: TRBV27
size: once
D: TRBD2
DNA: TGTGCCAGCAGTTTGCGGCTAGCGGGATACGAGCAGTACTTC
CDR3: CASSLRLAGYEQYF

J: TRBJ1-3
V: TRBV29-1
size: .
D: TRBD1
DNA: TGCAGCGTTAGAGAGGACAGGGGCGAAGAAGCTGGAAACACCATATATTTT
CDR3: CSVREDRGEEAGNTIYF

J: TRBJ1-2
V: TRBV27
size: .
D: TRBD1
DNA: TGTGCCAGCAGTTTATATTTCGGGACAGGGGGCTTAGTCGGCGGCTACACCTTC
CDR3: CASSLYFGTGGLVGGYTF

J: TRBJ1-5
V: TRBV28
size: .
D: .
DNA: TGTGCCAGCAGTTTGCCAGTCAGGGGCCAGGGTCAGCCCCAGCATTTT
CDR3: CASSLPVRGQGQPQHF

J: TRBJ2-2
V: TRBV6-1
size: .
D: TRBD1
DNA: TGTGCCAGCAGTGAATTAACAGGGGGTGGCGGGGAGCTGTTTTTT
CDR3: CASSELTGGGGELFF

J: TRBJ2-2
V: TRBV11-2
size: .
D: .
DNA: TGTGCCAGCAGCTTCTACACCGGGGAGCTGTTTTTT
CDR3: CASSFYTGELFF

J: TRBJ2-1
V: TRBV28
size: .
D: TRBD2
DNA: TGTGCCAGCAGTTACCGGACTAGCGGGAGGTCCTTATATGGCAATGAGCAGTTCTTC
CDR3: CASSYRTSGRSLYGNEQFF

J: TRBJ2-7
V: TRBV9
size: .
D: .
DNA: TGTGCCAGCAGCGTAGGGTCGGGAGTCGCCGAGCAGTACTTC
CDR3: CASSVGSGVAEQYF

J: TRBJ1-5
V: TRBV19
size: .
D: .
DNA: TGTGCCAGTAGTTTACAGGGTAATCAGCCCCAGCATTTT
CDR3: CASSLQGNQPQHF

J: TRBJ2-1
V: TRBV18
size: .
D: TRBD2
DNA: TGTGCCAGCTCATCACTAGCGGCCGGCTCCTACAATGAGCAGTTCTTC
CDR3: CASSSLAAGSYNEQFF

J: TRBJ2-5
V: TRBV11-3
size: .
D: TRBD2
DNA: TGTGCCAGCAGCTTAGGTCCCCTAGCGGAAGAGACCCAGTACTTC
CDR3: CASSLGPLAEETQYF

J: TRBJ2-1
V: TRBV9
size: few
D: .
DNA: TGTGCCAGCAGCGCTGCGGGGCAGCGCTACGAGCAGTTCTTC
CDR3: CASSAAGQRYEQFF

J: TRBJ2-7
V: TRBV5-6
size: once
D: .
DNA: TGTGCCAGCAGCTTGGAACAGGGCTACGAGCAGTACTTC
CDR3: CASSLEQGYEQYF

J: TRBJ1-2
V: TRBV30
size: once
D: .
DNA: TGTGCCTGGAGTGTACTAGCGTTTAACTATGGCTACACCTTC
CDR3: CAWSVLAFNYGYTF

J: TRBJ2-5
V: TRBV6-6
size: .
D: TRBD1
DNA: TGTGCCAGCAGTTACTCGACAGGGGAAGAGACCCAGTACTTC
CDR3: CASSYSTGEETQYF

J: TRBJ2-1
V: TRBV5-1
size: .
D: .
DNA: TGCGCCAGCAGCCAGCGGGCTTCAGAGCAGTTCTTC
CDR3: CASSQRASEQFF

J: TRBJ1-1
V: TRBV21-1
size: .
D: .
DNA: TGTGCCAGCAACGGAGCTTTCTTT
CDR3: CASNGAFF

J: TRBJ2-1
V: TRBV5-1
size: .
D: TRBD2
DNA: TGCGCCAGCCGGACTAGCGGGACCTACAATGAGCAGTTCTTC
CDR3: CASRTSGTYNEQFF

J: TRBJ2-4
V: TRBV6-4
size: .
D: .
DNA: TGTGCCAGAAAGGGAGGTGGGTGGCTAGCCAAAAACATTCAGTACTTC
CDR3: CARKGGGWLAKNIQYF

J: TRBJ1-5
V: TRBV19
size: .
D: .
DNA: TGTGCCGGGGGGGGGACCGCGAGGGTGGCCCAGCATTTT
CDR3: CAGGGTARVAQHF

J: TRBJ2-6
V: TRBV28
size: .
D: TRBD1
DNA: TGTGCCAGCAGCACGACAGGGACTGGGGCCAACGTCCTGACTTTC
CDR3: CASSTTGTGANVLTF

J: TRBJ2-5
V: TRBV11-3
size: once
D: .
DNA: TGTGCCAGCAGCTTAGATTCAGGGTACCAAGAGACCCAGTACTTC
CDR3: CASSLDSGYQETQYF

J: TRBJ1-2
V: TRBV28
size: .
D: .
DNA: TGTGCCAGCAGTACCGGCCAGGGGCGTGGCTACACCTTC
CDR3: CASSTGQGRGYTF

J: TRBJ1-2
V: TRBV27
size: .
D: .
DNA: TGTGCCAGCAGTTTTGAGGGCGGTTATGGCTACACCTTC
CDR3: CASSFEGGYGYTF

J: TRBJ2-3
V: TRBV5-4
size: .
D: .
DNA: TGTGCCAGCAGCCCCCGCCCTAGACTAATAGACGCAGATACGCAGTATTTT
CDR3: CASSPRPRLIDADTQYF

J: TRBJ2-1
V: TRBV6-5
size: .
D: TRBD2
DNA: TGTGCCAGCATGTGGACTAGTAAGCAGTTCTTC
CDR3: CASMWTSKQFF

J: TRBJ2-7
V: TRBV25-1
size: .
D: .
DNA: TGTGCCAGCAGTGAAATGGTGCAGGGCCTTTACGAGCAGTACTTC
CDR3: CASSEMVQGLYEQYF

J: TRBJ1-2
V: TRBV5-4
size: .
D: .
DNA: TGTGCCAGCAGCAGTACAGCTATTAACTATGGCTACACCTTC
CDR3: CASSSTAINYGYTF

J: TRBJ2-3
V: TRBV29-1
size: .
D: TRBD1
DNA: TGCAGCATTGATAGAGACAGGGCTACCGATACGCAGTATTTT
CDR3: CSIDRDRATDTQYF

J: TRBJ2-7
V: TRBV14
size: .
D: .
DNA: TGTGCCAGCAGCCAACCAGCACAGGGTTCCTACGAGCAGTACTTC
CDR3: CASSQPAQGSYEQYF

J: TRBJ2-5
V: TRBV2
size: .
D: .
DNA: TGTGCCAGCAGTGTAGACAGTTCCAGGGAGACCCAGTACTTC
CDR3: CASSVDSSRETQYF

J: TRBJ1-4
V: TRBV19
size: .
D: TRBD1
DNA: TGTGCCAGTAGAAGACAGGACAGGGACGAAAAACTGTTTTTT
CDR3: CASRRQDRDEKLFF

J: TRBJ1-1
V: TRBV5-1
size: .
D: .
DNA: TGCGCCAGCCGTTGGCACTTAGGGGACACTGAAGCTTTCTTT
CDR3: CASRWHLGDTEAFF

J: TRBJ2-7
V: TRBV4-3
size: .
D: TRBD2
DNA: TGCGCCAGCAGCCTTGAGCTAGCGGGAGGGGTAGCCTACGAGCAGTACTTC
CDR3: CASSLELAGGVAYEQYF

J: TRBJ1-1
V: TRBV18
size: .
D: .
DNA: TGTGCCAGCTCACCAGAGGCTGGGTATACTGAAGCTTTCTTT
CDR3: CASSPEAGYTEAFF

J: TRBJ2-7
V: TRBV27
size: .
D: .
DNA: TGTGCCAGCAGTCTCGGGAGAGACCGCGAGCAGTACTTC
CDR3: CASSLGRDREQYF

J: TRBJ2-2
V: TRBV19
size: once
D: .
DNA: TGTGCCAGTAGTCTATGGGACACCAACACCGGGGAGCTGTTTTTT
CDR3: CASSLWDTNTGELFF

J: TRBJ2-1
V: TRBV9
size: .
D: TRBD1
DNA: TGTGCCAGCAGCGCCCTGAGAGGGGGCGTATACAATGAGCAGTTCTTC
CDR3: CASSALRGGVYNEQFF

J: TRBJ2-5
V: TRBV29-1
size: .
D: TRBD2
DNA: TGCAGCGTTGAAGAAGTGGGGGGGGAGACCCAGTACTTC
CDR3: CSVEEVGGETQYF

J: TRBJ1-5
V: TRBV19
size: .
D: .
DNA: TGTGCCAGTAGTATAGGACAATTCCCCCAGCATTTT
CDR3: CASSIGQFPQHF

J: TRBJ2-2
V: TRBV5-4
size: once
D: TRBD1
DNA: TGTGCCAGCAGCTTGGGACAGGGGGAAGGCACCGGGGAGCTGTTTTTT
CDR3: CASSLGQGEGTGELFF